This TCR beta chain was identified in a study of blood T cell repertoires in COVID-19. Study as a whole: PBMCs, B-cell-depleted T cells, or T cells were the source of the cDNA or gDNA that made up the material.

The CDR3 spans 18 residues. The trim removed 0 bases at V and 7 bases at J, leaving 13 bases unmatched. CDR1 is MGHRA and CDR2 is YSYEKL in the germline V gene. The table came from immunoSEQ multiplex PCR; TCRdb's copy has only in-frame clones and leaves some out. Among some 700,000 clones listed, 80% to 90% were seen once. This receptor was obtained from a woman younger than 35 with acute or convalescent COVID-19. This chain connects TRBV4-1 to TRBJ2-2, with TRBD1 matching over 8 bases. Sequencing was carried out using peripheral blood. CDR3 residues: CASSQDGAGRGRNGELFF. CDR3 bases: TGCGCCAGCAGCCAAGATGGGGCGGGCAGGGGGCGGAACGGGGAGCTGTTTTTT.